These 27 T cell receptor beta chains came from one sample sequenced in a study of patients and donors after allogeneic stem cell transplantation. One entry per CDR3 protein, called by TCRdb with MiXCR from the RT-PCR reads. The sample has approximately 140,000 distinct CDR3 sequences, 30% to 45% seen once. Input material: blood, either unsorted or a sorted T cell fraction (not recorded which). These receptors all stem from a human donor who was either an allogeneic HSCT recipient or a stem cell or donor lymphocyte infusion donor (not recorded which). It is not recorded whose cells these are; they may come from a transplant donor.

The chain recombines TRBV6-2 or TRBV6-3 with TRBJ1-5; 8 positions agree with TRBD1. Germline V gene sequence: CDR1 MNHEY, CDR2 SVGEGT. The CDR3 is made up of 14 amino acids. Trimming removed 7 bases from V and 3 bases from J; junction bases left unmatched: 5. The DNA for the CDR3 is TGTGCCAGCACCCCGGACAGGGACAATCAGCCCCAGCATTTT. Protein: CASTPDRDNQPQHF.

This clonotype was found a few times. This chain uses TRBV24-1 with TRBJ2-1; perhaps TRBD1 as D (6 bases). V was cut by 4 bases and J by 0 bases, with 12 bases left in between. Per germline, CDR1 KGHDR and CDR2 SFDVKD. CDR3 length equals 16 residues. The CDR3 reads CATSDADSSSYNEQFF. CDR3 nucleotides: TGTGCCACCAGTGACGCGGACAGTAGCTCCTACAATGAGCAGTTCTTC.

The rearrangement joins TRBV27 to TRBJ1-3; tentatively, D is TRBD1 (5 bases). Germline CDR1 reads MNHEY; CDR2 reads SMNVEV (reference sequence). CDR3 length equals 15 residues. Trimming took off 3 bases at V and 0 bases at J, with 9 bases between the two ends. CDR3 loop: CASSLGPSSGNTIYF. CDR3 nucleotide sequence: TGTGCCAGCAGTTTGGGACCCAGCTCTGGAAACACCATATATTTT.

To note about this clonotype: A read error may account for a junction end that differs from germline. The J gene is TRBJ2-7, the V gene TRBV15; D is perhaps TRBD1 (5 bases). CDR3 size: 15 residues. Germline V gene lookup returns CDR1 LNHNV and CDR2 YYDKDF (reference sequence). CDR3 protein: CATSRDPGFSYEQYF. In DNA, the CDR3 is TGTGCCACCAGCAGAGATCCAGGGTTTAGCTACGAGCAATACTTC.

CDR3 DNA sequence: TGTGCCAGCAGTCCACTCGGTCAAGGGGCTGGAAACACCATATATTTT. Translating gives CASSPLGQGAGNTIYF. The chain couples TRBV12-3 or TRBV12-4 to TRBJ1-3; D might be TRBD1 (5 bases). This CDR3 spans 16 amino acids. V lost 5 bases, J lost 2 bases, and 16 bases lay in between.

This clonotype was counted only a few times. CDR3 nucleotide sequence: TGCAGCGTTAGGGGGCGCGTTAGGTACACCGGGGAGCTGTTTTTT. Residues: CSVRGRVRYTGELFF. The chain is built from TRBV29-1 and TRBJ2-2; the match to TRBD1 covers 7 bases. This CDR3 has 15 amino acids. With V trimmed by 5 bases and J by 3 bases, 9 bases remained unmatched. Germline CDR1 and CDR2: SQVTM and ANQGSEA.

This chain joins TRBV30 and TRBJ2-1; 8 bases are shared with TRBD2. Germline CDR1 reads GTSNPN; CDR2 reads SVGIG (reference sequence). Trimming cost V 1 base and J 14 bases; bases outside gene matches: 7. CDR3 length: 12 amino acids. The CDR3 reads CAWSGRGGAEFF. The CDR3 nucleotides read TGTGCCTGGAGTGGCCGGGGGGGGGCAGAGTTCTTC.

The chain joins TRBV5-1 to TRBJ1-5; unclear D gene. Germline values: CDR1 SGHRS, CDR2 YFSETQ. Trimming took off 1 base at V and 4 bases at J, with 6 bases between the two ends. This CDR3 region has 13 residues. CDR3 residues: CASSLWTNQPQHF. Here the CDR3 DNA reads TGCGCCAGCAGCTTGTGGACGAATCAGCCCCAGCATTTT.

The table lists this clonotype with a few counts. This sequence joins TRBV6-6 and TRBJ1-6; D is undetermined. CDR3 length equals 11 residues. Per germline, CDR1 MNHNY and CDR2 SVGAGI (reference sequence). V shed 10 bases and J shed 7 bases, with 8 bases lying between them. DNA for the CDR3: TGTGCCACATCGGGGAATTCACCCCTCCACTTT. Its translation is CATSGNSPLHF.

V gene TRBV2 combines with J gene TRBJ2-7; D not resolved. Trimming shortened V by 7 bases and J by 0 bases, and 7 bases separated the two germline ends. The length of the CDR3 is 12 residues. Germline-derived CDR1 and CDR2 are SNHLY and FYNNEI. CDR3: CASISDSYEQYF. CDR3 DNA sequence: TGTGCCAGCATATCGGACTCCTACGAGCAGTACTTC.

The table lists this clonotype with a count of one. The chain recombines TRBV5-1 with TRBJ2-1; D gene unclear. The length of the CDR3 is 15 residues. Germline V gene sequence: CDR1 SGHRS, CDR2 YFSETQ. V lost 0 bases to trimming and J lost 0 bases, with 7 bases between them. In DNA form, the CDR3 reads TGCGCCAGCAGCTTGGGGGAAAGCTCCTACAATGAGCAGTTCTTC. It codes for CASSLGESSYNEQFF.

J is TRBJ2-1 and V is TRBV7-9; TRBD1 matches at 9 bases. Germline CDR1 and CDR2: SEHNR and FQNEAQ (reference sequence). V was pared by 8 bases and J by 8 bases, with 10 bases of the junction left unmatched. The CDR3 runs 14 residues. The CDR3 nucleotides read TGTGCCAGCCTCGGGAGCGGGGACAGGGATGAGCAGTTCTTC. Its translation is CASLGSGDRDEQFF.

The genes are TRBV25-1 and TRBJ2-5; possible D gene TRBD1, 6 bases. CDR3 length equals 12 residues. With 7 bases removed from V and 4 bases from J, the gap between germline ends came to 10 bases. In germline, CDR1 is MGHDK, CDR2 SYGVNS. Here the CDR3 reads CASNRAGETQYF. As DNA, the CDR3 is TGTGCCAGCAACAGGGCGGGAGAGACCCAGTACTTC.

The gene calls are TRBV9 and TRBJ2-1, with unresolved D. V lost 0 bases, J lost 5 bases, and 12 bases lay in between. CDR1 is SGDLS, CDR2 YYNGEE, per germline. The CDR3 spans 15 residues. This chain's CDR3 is CASSVDVTLDNEQFF. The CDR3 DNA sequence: TGTGCCAGCAGCGTAGACGTGACGCTCGACAATGAGCAGTTCTTC.

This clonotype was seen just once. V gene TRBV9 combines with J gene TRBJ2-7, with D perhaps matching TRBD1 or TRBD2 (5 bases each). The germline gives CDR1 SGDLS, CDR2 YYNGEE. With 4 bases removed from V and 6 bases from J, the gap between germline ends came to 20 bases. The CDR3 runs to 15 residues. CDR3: CASSPDAGAKAEQYF. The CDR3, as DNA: TGTGCCAGCAGCCCCGATGCCGGGGCAAAGGCCGAGCAGTACTTC. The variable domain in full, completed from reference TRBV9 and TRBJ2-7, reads DSGVTQTPKHLITATGQRVTLRCSPRSGDLSVYWYQQSLDQGLQFLIQYYNGEERAKGNILERFSAQQFPDLHSELNLSSLELGDSALYFCASSPDAGAKAEQYFGPGTRLTVT.

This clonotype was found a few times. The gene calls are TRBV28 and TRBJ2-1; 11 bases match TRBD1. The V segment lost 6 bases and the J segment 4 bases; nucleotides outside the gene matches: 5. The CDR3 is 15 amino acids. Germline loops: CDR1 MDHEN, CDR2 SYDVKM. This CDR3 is CASRGDRGTYNEQFF. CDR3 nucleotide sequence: TGTGCCAGCAGGGGGGACAGGGGGACGTACAATGAGCAGTTCTTC.

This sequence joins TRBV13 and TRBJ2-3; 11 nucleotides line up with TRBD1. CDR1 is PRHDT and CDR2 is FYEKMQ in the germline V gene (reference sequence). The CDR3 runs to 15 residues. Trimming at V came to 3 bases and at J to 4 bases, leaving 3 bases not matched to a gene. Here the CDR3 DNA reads TGTGCCAGCAGCTTTAGGGACAGGGGGTCAGATACGCAGTATTTT. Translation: CASSFRDRGSDTQYF.

CDR3 loop: CASSLEAGGENEQFF. The CDR3 bases are TGTGCCAGCAGCTTAGAGGCGGGGGGGGAAAATGAGCAGTTCTTC. The chain joins TRBV7-6 to TRBJ2-1; 9 bases fit TRBD2. CDR1 SGHVS and CDR2 FNYEAQ come from the germline V gene. There are 15 residues in the CDR3. J lost 7 bases, V lost 1 base, and 5 bases had no gene match.

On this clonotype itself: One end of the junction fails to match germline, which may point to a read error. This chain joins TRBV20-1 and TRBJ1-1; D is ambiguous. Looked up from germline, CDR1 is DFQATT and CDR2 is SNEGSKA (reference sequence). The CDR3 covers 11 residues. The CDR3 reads CSATGAEKPLF. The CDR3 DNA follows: TGCAGTGCTACGGGAGCAGAAAAGCCTTTGTTT.

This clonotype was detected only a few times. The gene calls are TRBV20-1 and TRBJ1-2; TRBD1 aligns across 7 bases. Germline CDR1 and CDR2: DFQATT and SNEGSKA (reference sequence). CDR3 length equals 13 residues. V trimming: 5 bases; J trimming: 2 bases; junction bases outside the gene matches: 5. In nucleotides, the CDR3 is TGCAGTGCTCGGGACAGCCAGAACTATGGCTACACCTTC. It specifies CSARDSQNYGYTF.

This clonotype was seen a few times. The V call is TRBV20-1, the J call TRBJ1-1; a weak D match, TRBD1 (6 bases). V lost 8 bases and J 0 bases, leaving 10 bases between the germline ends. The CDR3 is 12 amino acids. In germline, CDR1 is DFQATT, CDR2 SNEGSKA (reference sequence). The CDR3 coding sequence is TGCAGTCCCGGACAGCTGAACACTGAAGCTTTCTTT. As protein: CSPGQLNTEAFF.

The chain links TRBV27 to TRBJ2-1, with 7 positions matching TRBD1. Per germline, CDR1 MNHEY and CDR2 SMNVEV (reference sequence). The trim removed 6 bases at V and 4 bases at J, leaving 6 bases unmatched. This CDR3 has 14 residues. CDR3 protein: CASSPGTVYNEQFF. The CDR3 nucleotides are TGTGCCAGCAGCCCCGGGACAGTTTACAATGAGCAGTTCTTC.

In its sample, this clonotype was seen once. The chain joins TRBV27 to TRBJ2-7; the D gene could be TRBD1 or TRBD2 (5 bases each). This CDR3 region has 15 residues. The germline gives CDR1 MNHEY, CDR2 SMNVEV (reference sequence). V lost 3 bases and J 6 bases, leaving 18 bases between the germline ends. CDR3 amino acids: CASSFRYEGSGEQYF. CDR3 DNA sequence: TGTGCCAGCAGTTTCAGGTACGAGGGGAGTGGCGAGCAGTACTTC.

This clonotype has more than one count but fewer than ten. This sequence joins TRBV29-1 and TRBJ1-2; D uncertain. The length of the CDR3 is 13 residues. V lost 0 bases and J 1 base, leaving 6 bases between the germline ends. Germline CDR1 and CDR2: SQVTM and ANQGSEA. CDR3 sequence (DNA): TGCAGCGTTGAAGACGAAGGTAACTATGGCTACACCTTC. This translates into CSVEDEGNYGYTF.

The CDR3 coding sequence is TGCGCCAGCAGTACCGGGCCCTCCTACGAGCAGTACGTC. This translates into CASSTGPSYEQYV. This chain joins TRBV5-1 and TRBJ2-7; D gene uncertain. V was shortened by 5 bases and J by 0 bases, with 9 bases between the two germline ends. Germline lookup yields CDR1 SGHRS and CDR2 YFSETQ. The CDR3 totals 13 residues.

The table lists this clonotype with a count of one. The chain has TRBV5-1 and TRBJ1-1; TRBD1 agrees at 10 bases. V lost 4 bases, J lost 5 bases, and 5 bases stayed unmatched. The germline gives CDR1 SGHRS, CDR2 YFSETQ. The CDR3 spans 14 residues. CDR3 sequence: CASSMGQGSTEAFF. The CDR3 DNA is TGCGCCAGCAGCATGGGACAGGGGTCGACTGAAGCTTTCTTT.

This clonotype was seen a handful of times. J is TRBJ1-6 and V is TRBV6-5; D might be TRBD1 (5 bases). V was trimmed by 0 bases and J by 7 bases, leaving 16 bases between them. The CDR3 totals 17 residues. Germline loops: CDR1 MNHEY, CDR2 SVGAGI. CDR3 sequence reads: CASSYSGTSRPNSPLHF. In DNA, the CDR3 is TGTGCCAGCAGTTACTCCGGGACCAGTCGGCCGAATTCACCCCTCCACTTT.